These 17 T cell receptor beta chains were sequenced from one sample in a study of cytomegalovirus exposure and HLA in healthy donors (dated by TCRdb to 2016 to 2017). Libraries came from the immunoSEQ multiplex PCR assay. The multiplex PCR relied on a mix of 60 forward primers for TCR Vbeta segments and 13 reverse primers for TCR Jbeta segments. TCRdb's version of the immuneACCESS table is confined to in-frame rearrangements and falls short of the full clone set. An unresolved V gene accounts for under half of the shortfall where checked; the remainder is of unknown origin. This sample gives under 200,000 clones in total; more than 70% of them show up just once. The ten largest clones represent around 0.41% of the sample. The specimen sequenced was PBMCs. All receptors come from a boy aged 2-9 years in good health and CMV-seronegative.

The rearrangement uses TRBV4-2 and TRBJ2-7, with TRBD2 identical over 7 bases. This CDR3 comprises 16 residues. Germline V gene data show CDR1 as LGHNA and CDR2 as YNFKEQ. V lost 3 bases, J lost 4 bases, and 12 bases stayed unmatched. CDR3 residues: CASSHPAERGSYEQYF. DNA of the CDR3: TGTGCCAGCAGCCACCCCGCTGAGCGGGGTTCTTACGAGCAGTACTTC.

The chain employs TRBV6-6 and TRBJ2-3; 8 bases fit TRBD2. Germline V CDR1 and CDR2: MNHNY, SVGAGI (reference sequence). The CDR3 spans 16 residues. The junction had 6 bases not matched to a gene; V was cut back by 2 bases and J by 2 bases. The CDR3, as DNA: TGTGCCAGCAGTTACGGATTTAGCGGGGACACAGATACGCAGTATTTT. Encoded protein: CASSYGFSGDTDTQYF.

The chain employs TRBV5-6 and TRBJ2-1, with 14 bases that match TRBD2. Trimming removed 6 bases from V and 7 bases from J; junction bases left unmatched: 6. Germline lookup yields CDR1 SGHDT and CDR2 YYEEEE. The CDR3 consists of 15 residues. In nucleotides, the CDR3 is TGTGCCAGCACCCGACTAGCGGGAGGGAGGAATGAGCAGTTCTTC. Translated: CASTRLAGGRNEQFF.

The chain employs TRBV2 and TRBJ2-3; 10 bases match TRBD2. The CDR3 is 15 amino acids. V dropped 5 bases and J dropped 5; count of bases not matched to a gene: 7. Germline V lookup: CDR1 SNHLY, CDR2 FYNNEI. The CDR3 sequence: CASSYLAGAGDTQYF. The CDR3 nucleotides are TGTGCCAGCAGTTACCTAGCGGGAGCTGGAGATACGCAGTATTTT.

The V call is TRBV6-5, the J call TRBJ1-3; a possible D gene is TRBD1 (6 bases). V was clipped by 6 bases and J by 4 bases, with 13 bases between them. The CDR3 is made up of 14 amino acids. Germline-derived CDR1 and CDR2 are MNHEY and SVGAGI. CDR3 DNA: TGTGCCAGCAGATCTACAGGGTACGGAAACACCATATATTTT. As protein: CASRSTGYGNTIYF.

This chain links TRBV19 with TRBJ2-2; 9 bases align to TRBD1. The CDR3 length is 13 residues. Germline loops: CDR1 LNHDA, CDR2 SQIVND (reference sequence). V lost 7 bases and J lost 5; bases outside the gene matches: 2. CDR3: CASTGQGTGELFF. CDR3 nucleotides: TGTGCCAGTACCGGACAGGGGACCGGGGAGCTGTTTTTT.

This rearrangement joins TRBV4-1 to TRBJ1-3; TRBD1 might be the D (5 bases). Trimming took 1 base from V and 1 from J, leaving 5 bases between them. Germline assignment: CDR1 MGHRA and CDR2 YSYEKL. This CDR3 spans 14 amino acids. CDR3 DNA sequence: TGCGCCAGCAGCCAAGCAGGGTCTGGAAACACCATATATTTT. Translation: CASSQAGSGNTIYF.

The chain recombines TRBV29-1 with TRBJ2-1; possible D gene TRBD1, 6 bases. CDR1 is SQVTM, CDR2 ANQGSEA, per germline. Trimming removed 8 bases from V and 1 base from J, with 12 bases in between. This CDR3 region has 13 residues. The CDR3 coding sequence is TGCAGCTATGACAGGCTATCCTACAATGAGCAGTTCTTC. As protein: CSYDRLSYNEQFF.

The CDR3 is CASSYGTQGTQYF. The DNA of the CDR3 is TGTGCCAGTAGCTATGGAACTCAGGGTACGCAGTATTTT. V is TRBV19 and J is TRBJ2-3, with D possibly TRBD1 on 5 matching bases. The CDR3 runs 13 residues. CDR1 is LNHDA, CDR2 SQIVND, per germline (reference sequence). With 6 bases removed from V and 8 bases from J, the gap between germline ends came to 15 bases.

Here the CDR3 DNA reads TGTGCCAGTAGTATAGGTCCTAGCGGGCCCTCCTACAATGAGCAGTTCTTC. It encodes CASSIGPSGPSYNEQFF. J is TRBJ2-1 and V is TRBV19, with 8 bases matching TRBD2. Germline lookup yields CDR1 LNHDA and CDR2 SQIVND (reference sequence). This CDR3 spans 17 amino acids. With V trimmed by 1 base and J by 0 bases, 5 bases remained unmatched.

The chain carries TRBV2 and TRBJ2-5; TRBD2 aligns across 13 bases. The junction had 4 bases not matched to a gene; V was cut back by 6 bases and J by 0 bases. CDR3 length: 16 amino acids. Per the germline V gene, CDR1 is SNHLY and CDR2 is FYNNEI. In nucleotides, the CDR3 is TGTGCCAGCAGCTACGGGACTAGCGGGAACCAAGAGACCCAGTACTTC. It yields the protein CASSYGTSGNQETQYF. The entire variable domain, with the rest obtained from reference TRBV2 and TRBJ2-5, is as follows: EPEVTQTPSHQVTQMGQEVILRCVPISNHLYFYWYRQILGQKVEFLVSFYNNEISEKSEIFDDQFSVERPDGSNFTLKIRSTKLEDSAMYFCASSYGTSGNQETQYFGPGTRLLVL.

About this clone itself: The sample holds other DNA sequences that translate to the same CDR3. The chain is built from TRBV27 and TRBJ2-1; the match to TRBD2 covers 12 bases. This CDR3 contains 15 residues. In germline, CDR1 is MNHEY, CDR2 SMNVEV (reference sequence). The trim removed 3 bases at V and 4 bases at J, leaving 1 base unmatched. CDR3 coding DNA: TGTGCCAGCAGTTTGGGGACTAGCGGGTACAATGAGCAGTTCTTC. As protein: CASSLGTSGYNEQFF.

This chain links TRBV27 with TRBJ2-7; 7 bases agree with TRBD2. CDR1 and CDR2 (germline): MNHEY, SMNVEV (reference sequence). The V and J ends lost 3 bases and 2 bases, in that order; junction bases with no gene match: 7. The length of the CDR3 is 15 residues. CDR3 protein: CASSFLGGTTYEQYF. The CDR3, as DNA: TGTGCCAGCAGTTTTTTGGGAGGGACGACCTACGAGCAGTACTTC.

V gene TRBV11-2 combines with J gene TRBJ2-5; perhaps TRBD2 as D (5 bases). CDR3 length: 18 residues. V lost 5 bases, J lost 5 bases, and 27 bases lay in between. CDR1 and CDR2 (germline): SGHAT, FQNNGV. CDR3 coding DNA: TGTGCCAGCAGCCCCGAACGCTTCAGCGACGAGGGTCTGGAGACCCAGTACTTC. Its translation is CASSPERFSDEGLETQYF.

The rearrangement links TRBV5-1 to TRBJ1-5; maybe TRBD1 (6 bases). Germline V lookup: CDR1 SGHRS, CDR2 YFSETQ. V lost 0 bases and J lost 1, with 11 bases in between. The CDR3 spans 16 residues. The CDR3 sequence is CASSLDGGASNQPQHF. The CDR3 coding sequence is TGCGCCAGCAGCTTGGATGGGGGCGCGAGCAATCAGCCCCAGCATTTT.

The chain has TRBV28 and TRBJ1-1, with D perhaps TRBD1 (5 bases). Trimming left V 5 bases short and J 7 bases short, with 14 bases between. This CDR3 has 13 amino acids. Germline V gives CDR1 MDHEN, CDR2 SYDVKM. CDR3 residues: CASSTGDWDEAFF. The CDR3 DNA follows: TGTGCCAGCAGTACCGGGGACTGGGATGAAGCTTTCTTT.

The genes are TRBV29-1 and TRBJ2-7; D is perhaps TRBD1 (5 bases). The CDR3 has 13 residues. Looked up from germline, CDR1 is SQVTM and CDR2 is ANQGSEA. The V end lost 6 bases, the J end lost 7 bases, and 19 bases lay between the germline ends. The CDR3 coding sequence is TGCAGCGTCCACCTGGCAGGGAAAAGGGAGCAGTACTTC. Translation gives CSVHLAGKREQYF.